Each of the 7 T cell receptor beta chains below was sequenced from the same sample in a study of blood T cells in healthy people across ages. Combining a sample-barcoded 5' primer with a J-beta primer mix, a second PCR ran for roughly 7 to 12 cycles. TCRdb passed the 5' RACE reads through MiXCR, listing each CDR3 protein once. The table shows about 1.7 million distinct CDR3 sequences, with about 28% occurring only once. Specimen: blood. All receptors derive from a woman in her 30s in good health.

The chain couples TRBV18 to TRBJ2-2, with 7 nucleotides matching TRBD1. CDR3 length: 19 amino acids. Germline CDR1 is KGHSH and CDR2 is LQKENI. The junction had 13 bases not matched to a gene; V was cut back by 1 base and J by 2 bases. The CDR3 nucleotides read TGTGCCAGCTCACCACGTAGAAGGACCCGGGACAGAAACACCGGGGAGCTGTTTTTT. This sequence encodes CASSPRRRTRDRNTGELFF.

This chain joins TRBV7-3 and TRBJ2-2, with 9 bases matching TRBD1. Germline trimming cut 5 bases from V and 6 bases from J; bases unmatched to any gene: 7. In germline, CDR1 is SGHTA, CDR2 FQGTGA. This CDR3 has 15 amino acids. The DNA for the CDR3 is TGTGCCAGCAGCGCCCGGGACAGGGTCCCCGGGGAGCTGTTTTTT. Its protein is CASSARDRVPGELFF.

This clonotype was seen more than once but under ten times. V is TRBV20-1 and J is TRBJ2-1; 7 nucleotides align to TRBD1. This CDR3 is built from 13 residues. V lost 7 bases, J lost 7 bases, and 10 bases stayed unmatched. Germline-derived CDR1 and CDR2 are DFQATT and SNEGSKA (reference sequence). The CDR3 DNA reads as TGCAGTGTCGTAACAGGGGCGAGGAATGAGCAGTTCTTC. It is translated as CSVVTGARNEQFF.

In this sample, this clonotype turned up many times. The V gene is TRBV20-1, the J gene TRBJ2-1, with 12 nucleotides matching TRBD2. The V gene end was trimmed by 4 bases and the J gene end by 7 bases; junction bases not matched to a gene: 14. Germline V gene data show CDR1 as DFQATT and CDR2 as SNEGSKA (reference sequence). CDR3 size: 17 residues. The CDR3 region is CSATEPRTSGVLNEQFF. The DNA of the CDR3 is TGCAGTGCTACTGAACCTAGGACTAGCGGGGTTTTGAATGAGCAGTTCTTC.

This clonotype was counted a few times. The chain recombines TRBV29-1 with TRBJ2-7; 10 positions agree with TRBD1. V shed 8 bases and J 2 bases; nucleotides not matched to a gene: 3. In germline, CDR1 is SQVTM, CDR2 ANQGSEA. The CDR3 spans 12 residues. CDR3 bases: TGCAGCATCGGACAGGGGGCCTACGAGCAGTACTTC. Translation gives CSIGQGAYEQYF.

J is TRBJ1-5 and V is TRBV6-2 or TRBV6-3, with 8 bases fitting TRBD1. Germline trimming cut 7 bases from V and 7 bases from J; bases unmatched to any gene: 12. CDR1 MNHEY and CDR2 SVGEGT come from the germline V gene. The CDR3 covers 15 residues. DNA for the CDR3: TGTGCCAGCACTCCACCCGACAGGGGACACCAGCCCCAGCATTTT. Protein product: CASTPPDRGHQPQHF.

The chain is built from TRBV6-2 or TRBV6-3 and TRBJ1-2; a weak D match, TRBD1 (5 bases). This CDR3 comprises 12 residues. The germline gives CDR1 MNHEY, CDR2 SVGEGT. V lost 6 bases and J lost 7, with 12 bases in between. The CDR3 region is CASSLDRTGYTF. The CDR3 nucleotides are TGTGCCAGCAGCCTCGACAGAACTGGCTACACCTTC.